Presented here are 21 T cell receptor beta chains from one specimen sequenced in a study of blood T cell repertoires in COVID-19. Using immunoSEQ multiplex PCR, the repertoire was profiled, and TCRdb retains in-frame clones only, with some absent. This table holds about 170,000 clones, approximately 92% found once. Sequencing was done on a sample of peripheral blood. The receptors stem from a woman in her 50s with acute or convalescent COVID-19.

The V gene is TRBV19, the J gene TRBJ1-5; D gene ambiguous. The CDR3 contains 13 residues. The germline V and J ends were trimmed by 5 bases and 3 bases, with 8 bases remaining between them. Germline V CDR1 and CDR2: LNHDA, SQIVND (reference sequence). In DNA form, the CDR3 reads TGTGCCAGTAGTGCAACAGACAATCAGCCCCAGCATTTT. Its translation is CASSATDNQPQHF.

In regard to this clone: Other DNA sequences in the sample encode the same CDR3. The chain recombines TRBV29-1 with TRBJ1-1; D ambiguous. The V end lost 4 bases, the J end lost 0 bases, and 9 bases lay between the germline ends. The CDR3 has 13 residues. The germline V gene encodes CDR1 SQVTM and CDR2 ANQGSEA. The CDR3 sequence is CSVVGRMNTEAFF. DNA for the CDR3: TGCAGCGTTGTGGGCAGGATGAACACTGAAGCTTTCTTT.

This clone was observed a single time. The chain recombines TRBV3-1 (or the pseudogene TRBV3-2) with TRBJ1-6, with D unresolved. With 2 bases removed from V and 9 bases from J, the gap between germline ends came to 14 bases. The CDR3 runs 15 residues. The germline gives CDR1 LGHDT, CDR2 YNNKEL (reference sequence). CDR3 sequence (DNA): TGTGCCAGCAGCCAAAACACACCGCCTGCTTCACCCCTCCACTTT. Translating gives CASSQNTPPASPLHF.

CDR3 coding DNA: TGTGCCACCAGCAGAGATAAGGGGCAGGGCCAGTTCACCGGGGAGCTGTTTTTT. It specifies CATSRDKGQGQFTGELFF. The rearrangement joins TRBV15 to TRBJ2-2; weak D call: TRBD1 (5 bases). There are 18 residues in the CDR3. Trimming took 0 bases from V and 4 from J, leaving 18 bases between them. The germline gives CDR1 LNHNV, CDR2 YYDKDF (reference sequence).

The chain couples TRBV9 to TRBJ2-7; TRBD2 agrees at 12 bases. The V segment lost 0 bases and the J segment 2 bases; nucleotides outside the gene matches: 0. The CDR3 spans 15 residues. In germline, CDR1 is SGDLS, CDR2 YYNGEE. The CDR3 nucleotides read TGTGCCAGCAGCGTAGGGACTAGCGGGACCTACGAGCAGTACTTC. Its protein product is CASSVGTSGTYEQYF.

This chain links TRBV7-3 with TRBJ2-3; D is possibly TRBD2 (5 bases). Germline V gene data show CDR1 as SGHTA and CDR2 as FQGTGA. V was trimmed by 5 bases and J by 6 bases, leaving 15 bases between them. CDR3 size: 14 residues. CDR3 nucleotides: TGTGCCAGCAGCCCGGGGAGTGGCGGGGATACGCAGTATTTT. Encoded protein: CASSPGSGGDTQYF.

The chain combines TRBV24-1 with TRBJ1-1; D remains unclear. Germline values: CDR1 KGHDR, CDR2 SFDVKD. The CDR3 runs to 11 residues. Trimming left V 3 bases short and J 10 bases short, with 8 bases between. Written as DNA, the CDR3 is TGTGCCACCAGTGATAACGGGAGAGCTTTCTTT. It encodes CATSDNGRAFF.

There are many counts of this clone. The chain combines TRBV6-4 with TRBJ2-1, with TRBD1 identical over 11 bases. Germline trimming cut 2 bases from V and 6 bases from J; bases unmatched to any gene: 0. Looked up from germline, CDR1 is MRHNA and CDR2 is SNTAGT. The length of the CDR3 is 14 residues. The CDR3 sequence: CASSDGTGGNEQFF. The CDR3 DNA is TGTGCCAGCAGTGACGGGACAGGGGGCAATGAGCAGTTCTTC.

This clone turned up a few times. The rearrangement uses TRBV18 and TRBJ1-6; D gene ambiguous. CDR3 length: 14 residues. V lost 6 bases and J 8 bases, leaving 14 bases between the germline ends. Germline V gives CDR1 KGHSH, CDR2 LQKENI. This chain's CDR3 is CASSPGFGDSPLHF. Written as DNA, the CDR3 is TGTGCCAGCTCCCCAGGATTCGGGGATTCACCCCTCCACTTT.

This rearrangement joins TRBV25-1 to TRBJ1-2, with D unclear. Trimming removed 5 bases from V and 8 bases from J, with 9 bases in between. The CDR3 is made up of 11 amino acids. Germline assignment: CDR1 MGHDK and CDR2 SYGVNS. The CDR3 region has the DNA TGTGCCAGCAGTAATCCGGGGGGCTACACCTTC. Amino acid sequence: CASSNPGGYTF.

The chain has TRBV28 and TRBJ1-2, with D unresolved. Germline-derived CDR1 and CDR2 are MDHEN and SYDVKM. CDR3 length: 12 residues. Trimming took off 10 bases at V and 6 bases at J, with 15 bases between the two ends. The CDR3 sequence: CAIERDADGYTF. The DNA for the CDR3 is TGTGCCATTGAGAGGGATGCGGATGGCTACACCTTC.

The V gene is TRBV14, the J gene TRBJ2-1; 11 bases fit TRBD2. J gave up 9 bases and V 0 bases, and 10 bases lay outside the gene matches. The CDR3 consists of 17 residues. Germline V CDR1 and CDR2: SGHDN, FVKESK. The DNA of the CDR3 is TGTGCCAGCAGCCAAGATGATAGCGGGAGGGCTTTTAGTGAGCAGTTCTTC. Translation: CASSQDDSGRAFSEQFF.

The genes are TRBV11-2 and TRBJ1-4, with 7 bases lining up with TRBD1. The CDR3 extends over 15 amino acids. Trimming took 3 bases from V and 4 from J; bases not matched to a gene: 5. CDR1 SGHAT and CDR2 FQNNGV come from the germline V gene. The CDR3 bases are TGTGCCAGCAGCTTTTCCGGGACAGATAATGAAAAACTGTTTTTT. Its protein is CASSFSGTDNEKLFF. Full variable domain (rest looked up from reference TRBV11-2 and TRBJ1-4): EAGVAQSPRYKIIEKRQSVAFWCNPISGHATLYWYQQILGQGPKLLIQFQNNGVVDDSQLPKDRFSAERLKGVDSTLKIQPAKLEDSAVYLCASSFSGTDNEKLFFGSGTQLSVL.

The J gene is TRBJ1-1, the V gene TRBV29-1; no clear D. Looked up from germline, CDR1 is SQVTM and CDR2 is ANQGSEA. The V end lost 7 bases, the J end lost 0 bases, and 15 bases lay between the germline ends. The CDR3 is 14 amino acids. The CDR3 spells CSESARTMNTEAFF. The CDR3 nucleotides read TGCAGCGAGTCGGCCCGGACTATGAACACTGAAGCTTTCTTT.

The V and J genes are TRBV19 and TRBJ2-1; possible D gene TRBD2, 5 bases. Trimming pared 4 bases from V and 0 bases from J, leaving 10 bases between. The V gene's germline CDR1 is LNHDA and CDR2 SQIVND (reference sequence). CDR3 size: 15 residues. This CDR3 reads CASSTDSSSYNEQFF. Here the CDR3 DNA reads TGTGCCAGTAGTACGGACTCTAGCTCCTACAATGAGCAGTTCTTC.

This clone was counted a few times. The chain couples TRBV6-2 or TRBV6-3 to TRBJ1-5; the D gene is possibly TRBD1 (5 bases). Germline-derived CDR1 and CDR2 are MNHEY and SVGEGT. This CDR3 spans 15 amino acids. With 2 bases removed from V and 2 bases from J, the gap between germline ends came to 10 bases. This chain's CDR3 is CASSYGGAGNQPQHF. CDR3 sequence (DNA): TGTGCCAGCAGTTACGGAGGGGCAGGCAATCAGCCCCAGCATTTT.

This chain joins TRBV19 and TRBJ2-3; weak D call: TRBD2 (5 bases). The CDR3 loop spans 15 amino acids. V was cut by 5 bases and J by 0 bases, with 12 bases left in between. Germline V gene sequence: CDR1 LNHDA, CDR2 SQIVND (reference sequence). The CDR3 DNA sequence: TGTGCCAGTAGTCGAGGGCGTATTAGCACAGATACGCAGTATTTT. The encoded protein is CASSRGRISTDTQYF.

CDR3 protein: CASSRGQEPYGYTF. CDR3 coding DNA: TGTGCCAGCAGCCGGGGACAGGAACCCTATGGCTACACCTTC. V is TRBV6-5 and J is TRBJ1-2; 8 positions agree with TRBD1. Germline-derived CDR1 and CDR2 are MNHEY and SVGAGI. V lost 6 bases, J lost 4 bases, and 7 bases stayed unmatched. CDR3 length equals 14 residues.

The chain joins TRBV3-1 (or the pseudogene TRBV3-2) to TRBJ2-1, with 11 positions matching TRBD2. V dropped 2 bases and J dropped 15; count of bases not matched to a gene: 9. Germline CDR1 and CDR2: LGHDT and YNNKEL (reference sequence). The CDR3 covers 14 residues. This chain's CDR3 is CASSQPGTSGPGFF. The CDR3 DNA sequence: TGTGCCAGCAGCCAACCCGGGACTAGCGGCCCGGGGTTCTTC.

The chain has TRBV11-3 and TRBJ2-3; a weak D match, TRBD2 (5 bases). Looked up from germline, CDR1 is SGHNT and CDR2 is YENEEA. The CDR3 length is 15 residues. Trimming took 5 bases from V and 3 from J, leaving 15 bases between them. This CDR3 reads CASSVGEGRTDTQYF. The CDR3 region has the DNA TGTGCCAGCAGCGTGGGAGAAGGCAGGACAGATACGCAGTATTTT.

This chain connects TRBV11-2 to TRBJ1-2; 7 nucleotides agree with TRBD1. This CDR3 is built from 14 residues. V trimming: 5 bases; J trimming: 2 bases; junction bases outside the gene matches: 5. Germline V gene lookup returns CDR1 SGHAT and CDR2 FQNNGV. This CDR3 reads CASSVTGANYGYTF. The DNA for the CDR3 is TGTGCCAGCAGCGTAACAGGGGCCAACTATGGCTACACCTTC.